A selection of T cell receptor beta chains follows, all from one sample in a study of Ad26.COV2.S vaccination and SARS-CoV-2 variants. Data came from immunoSEQ multiplex PCR; TCRdb stores just in-frame clones and leaves some out. The sample consists of fewer than 400,000 clones, roughly 90% of them appearing once. The sample in question was peripheral blood, obtained in a trial of Ad26.COV2.S vaccine versus placebo. These receptors originate from a person aged 18 to 65 who received the Ad26.COV2.S COVID-19 vaccine or a placebo. The CDR3 runs from the conserved cysteine through the conserved F or W. D genes are given only for firm matches. For some rows the clone size is stated as once, few or many, or as a class when expanded; others skip it.

TRBV28,14,-,-,TRBJ1-6,CASSGQFYNSPLHF,TGTGCCAGCAGTGGACAGTTCTATAATTCACCCCTCCACTTT
TRBV7-6,15,TRBD2,few,TRBJ2-1,CASSLFAGGPSEQFF,TGTGCCAGCAGCTTATTTGCGGGAGGGCCGAGTGAGCAGTTCTTC
TRBV7-9,15,-,-,TRBJ1-1,CASSLGNRVNTEAFF,TGTGCCAGCAGCTTAGGCAACCGGGTAAACACTGAAGCTTTCTTT
TRBV2,15,-,-,TRBJ2-1,CASNFKLTSILEQFF,TGTGCCAGCAATTTCAAACTCACTAGCATTCTTGAGCAGTTCTTC
TRBV15,12,-,once,TRBJ2-7,CATSRDRGAKYF,TGTGCCACCAGCAGAGATCGGGGGGCAAAGTACTTC
TRBV5-8,15,TRBD1,-,TRBJ1-2,CASPGQALGNYGYTF,TGTGCCAGCCCCGGACAGGCTCTAGGGAACTATGGCTACACCTTC
TRBV5-1,13,-,once,TRBJ1-1,CASSPQLNTEAFF,TGCGCCAGCAGCCCTCAGCTGAACACTGAAGCTTTCTTT
TRBV3-1/TRBV3-2,17,TRBD2,-,TRBJ2-7,CASSGRLAGRTTYEQYF,TGTGCCAGCAGCGGTAGGCTAGCGGGAAGAACCACCTACGAGCAGTACTTC
TRBV12-3/TRBV12-4,12,-,-,TRBJ2-7,CASSQRDRGQYF,TGTGCCAGCAGTCAAAGGGACCGCGGGCAGTACTTC
TRBV6-2/TRBV6-3,18,TRBD1,-,TRBJ2-3,CASSFFLRDRGSDDTQYF,TGTGCCAGCAGTTTCTTCCTGCGGGACAGGGGGTCCGATGATACGCAGTATTTT
TRBV5-1,17,-,-,TRBJ1-3,CASSPGPTGDSGNTIYF,TGCGCCAGCAGCCCCGGCCCTACGGGTGACTCTGGAAACACCATATATTTT
TRBV6-2/TRBV6-3,15,-,-,TRBJ1-5,CASSYRGYSNQPQHF,TGTGCCAGCAGTTACAGGGGGTATAGCAATCAGCCCCAGCATTTT
TRBV5-1,14,-,-,TRBJ2-2,CASSLGPAPGELFF,TGCGCCAGCAGCTTGGGCCCAGCCCCCGGGGAGCTGTTTTTT
TRBV10-2,12,-,-,TRBJ2-2,CASGPMFVELFF,TGCGCCAGCGGCCCGATGTTCGTGGAGCTGTTTTTT
TRBV19,12,TRBD1,-,TRBJ2-7,CASGQGFEEQYF,TGTGCCAGTGGACAGGGTTTTGAAGAGCAGTACTTC
TRBV5-1,16,-,-,TRBJ1-1,CASSLNAGGRITEAFF,TGCGCCAGCAGCTTGAATGCGGGGGGTAGGATCACTGAAGCTTTCTTT
TRBV7-3,13,-,-,TRBJ2-2,CASRIGYTGELFF,TGTGCCAGCAGGATCGGTTACACCGGGGAGCTGTTTTTT
TRBV18,14,-,-,TRBJ1-4,CASSPGGTNEKLFF,TGTGCCAGCTCACCAGGGGGCACTAATGAAAAACTGTTTTTT
TRBV11-2,14,TRBD2,-,TRBJ2-3,CASSSFTSGDTQYF,TGTGCCAGCAGCTCCTTCACTAGCGGAGATACGCAGTATTTT
TRBV2,13,-,-,TRBJ2-5,CASSVKYLETQYF,TGTGCCAGCAGTGTAAAGTACTTGGAGACCCAGTACTTC
TRBV28,14,-,-,TRBJ2-3,CASSPWGREDTQYF,TGTGCCAGCAGTCCCTGGGGAAGGGAAGATACGCAGTATTTT
TRBV28,16,TRBD1,-,TRBJ1-4,CASSLTPGQGNEKLFF,TGTGCCAGCAGTCTTACACCGGGACAGGGGAATGAAAAACTGTTTTTT
TRBV6-6,15,-,once,TRBJ2-7,CASSSGQTSSYEQYF,TGTGCCAGCAGCTCCGGACAGACGAGCTCCTACGAGCAGTACTTC
TRBV18,14,TRBD1,-,TRBJ1-1,CASSPRDRPTEAFF,TGTGCCAGCTCACCACGGGACAGGCCCACTGAAGCTTTCTTT
TRBV5-1,16,TRBD2,-,TRBJ2-1,CASSSRTSGGYNEQFF,TGCGCCAGCAGCTCCCGGACTAGCGGGGGGTACAATGAGCAGTTCTTC
TRBV14,13,-,-,TRBJ2-2,CASSHFHTGELFF,TGTGCCAGCAGCCACTTTCACACCGGGGAGCTGTTTTTT
TRBV10-2,14,-,-,TRBJ1-4,CASSELGPGEKLFF,TGCGCCAGCAGTGAGTTGGGGCCGGGTGAAAAACTGTTTTTT
TRBV6-2/TRBV6-3,15,-,once,TRBJ2-1,CASSYGGVVSHEQFF,TGTGCCAGCAGTTACGGGGGCGTAGTTTCCCATGAGCAGTTCTTC